Below, 19 T cell receptor beta chains from the same sample are listed, as sequenced in a study of identical twins. Via MiXCR, TCRdb re-called the 5' RACE reads, giving one row per CDR3 protein. The table records 240,000 or so distinct CDR3 sequences, approximately 11% of them present only once. The same specimen was also included in a second study, on yellow fever vaccine responses in identical twins.

The specimen sequenced was memory (CD45RO+) T cells sorted from blood. The receptors were gathered from a woman younger than 30 in good health.

In this sample, this clonotype turned up a few times. The genes are TRBV7-2 and TRBJ2-1; 11 nucleotides agree with TRBD2. With V trimmed by 1 base and J by 7 bases, 3 bases remained unmatched. Germline lookup yields CDR1 SGHTA and CDR2 FQGNSA. CDR3 length: 15 amino acids. CDR3 amino acids: CASSLELAGENEQFF. The DNA for the CDR3 is TGTGCCAGCAGCTTAGAACTAGCGGGAGAAAATGAGCAGTTCTTC.

This clonotype was counted a few times. V gene TRBV19 combines with J gene TRBJ1-2; TRBD1 matches 7 bases. The V gene's germline CDR1 is LNHDA and CDR2 SQIVND (reference sequence). This CDR3 region has 13 residues. The junction had 8 bases not matched to a gene; V was cut back by 7 bases and J by 6 bases. Written as DNA, the CDR3 is TGTGCCAGTATCGGAAACAGGGGCAATGGCTACACCTTC. Translating it yields CASIGNRGNGYTF.

The chain employs TRBV24-1 and TRBJ2-7; D is unresolved. Deletions cut 2 bases from V and 4 bases from J, with 17 bases between. The CDR3 loop spans 16 amino acids. Germline CDR1 and CDR2: KGHDR and SFDVKD. As DNA, the CDR3 is TGTGCCACCAGTGATTCTAGGGCAGCCTTCGGTTACGAGCAGTACTTC. Amino acid sequence: CATSDSRAAFGYEQYF.

In its sample, this clonotype was seen a few times. The gene calls are TRBV21-1 and TRBJ1-1; the table gives TRBD1 as D, unverified against the DNA. TRBV21-1 represents a pseudogene. The CDR3 runs 22 residues. The CDR3 loop is CASSKAQGRTGVFMTQNTEAFF. The CDR3, as DNA: TGTGCCAGCAGCAAAGCGCAGGGGAGGACAGGGGTTTTCATGACTCAGAACACTGAAGCTTTCTTT.

This clonotype came up many times. V is TRBV5-1 and J is TRBJ2-1; 10 bases map to TRBD1. V was pared by 0 bases and J by 6 bases, with 6 bases of the junction left unmatched. The CDR3 sequence is 16 residues long. In germline, CDR1 is SGHRS, CDR2 YFSETQ. Here the CDR3 DNA reads TGCGCCAGCAGCTTGGTCTCCGGGACAGGGGCCAATGAGCAGTTCTTC. This translates into CASSLVSGTGANEQFF. Full variable domain (outside the CDR3, taken from reference TRBV5-1 and TRBJ2-1): KAGVTQTPRYLIKTRGQQVTLSCSPISGHRSVSWYQQTPGQGLQFLFEYFSETQRNKGNFPGRFSGRQFSNSRSEMNVSTLELGDSALYLCASSLVSGTGANEQFFGPGTRLTVL.

This clonotype was counted only a few times. This chain joins TRBV6-1 and TRBJ1-5, with TRBD1 matching 9 bases. This CDR3 is built from 16 residues. V was clipped by 5 bases and J by 3 bases; unmatched bases: 8. Per the germline V gene, CDR1 is MNHNS and CDR2 is SASEGT. CDR3 coding DNA: TGTGCCAGCAGTAAATGGACAGGGGCCCTCAATCAGCCCCAGCATTTT. The encoded protein is CASSKWTGALNQPQHF.

This clonotype was seen many times. The chain has TRBV12-3 or TRBV12-4 and TRBJ2-1; 7 bases line up with TRBD2. This CDR3 is built from 15 residues. V lost 4 bases, J lost 2 bases, and 5 bases stayed unmatched. CDR3: CASSSPGLAYNEQFF. The CDR3 region has the DNA TGTGCCAGCAGTTCCCCCGGACTAGCCTACAATGAGCAGTTCTTC.

This clonotype was observed a few times. The genes are TRBV30 and TRBJ2-7; TRBD2 aligns across 7 bases. V gave up 8 bases and J gave up 0 bases; unmatched junction bases: 1. Germline V gene lookup returns CDR1 GTSNPN and CDR2 SVGIG (reference sequence). CDR3 length: 11 amino acids. Here the CDR3 reads CAGTISYEQYF. DNA of the CDR3: TGTGCCGGGACTATCTCCTACGAGCAGTACTTC.

The table lists this clonotype with a few counts. The V and J genes are TRBV6-1 and TRBJ2-2; TRBD1 matches 9 bases. This CDR3 is built from 14 residues. Germline CDR1 and CDR2: MNHNS and SASEGT. The V and J ends lost 8 bases and 1 base, in that order; junction bases with no gene match: 2. Here the CDR3 reads CASGTGWNTGELFF. The CDR3 coding sequence is TGTGCCAGCGGGACAGGGTGGAACACCGGGGAGCTGTTTTTT.

This clonotype came up a few times. V usage is TRBV4-3 and J usage is TRBJ1-6; a weak D match, TRBD1 (5 bases). V lost 2 bases, J lost 10 bases, and 9 bases lay in between. Germline V gene data show CDR1 as LGHNA and CDR2 as YSLEER. There are 13 residues in the CDR3. In DNA form, the CDR3 reads TGCGCCAGCAGCCAAACTTGGGGCTCACCCCTCCACTTT. Its translation: CASSQTWGSPLHF.

This clonotype was seen a few times. The rearrangement links TRBV20-1 to TRBJ1-1, with TRBD1 as a possible D gene (6 bases). This CDR3 spans 18 amino acids. Trimming removed 2 bases from V and 0 bases from J, with 22 bases in between. Looked up from germline, CDR1 is DFQATT and CDR2 is SNEGSKA (reference sequence). CDR3 residues: CSARLLPGAGRMNTEAFF. DNA for the CDR3: TGCAGTGCTAGACTTCTCCCAGGGGCAGGTCGGATGAACACTGAAGCTTTCTTT.

V is TRBV6-4 and J is TRBJ1-4; D is uncertain. Germline V gene sequence: CDR1 MRHNA, CDR2 SNTAGT. The CDR3 length is 15 residues. V lost 8 bases and J lost 6, with 19 bases in between. CDR3 bases: TGTGCCAGCCCACCCCGTGGTGAGCCTCATGAAAAACTGTTTTTT. The encoded protein is CASPPRGEPHEKLFF.

V is TRBV11-3 and J is TRBJ2-1, with D perhaps TRBD2 (6 bases). CDR1 is SGHNT and CDR2 is YENEEA in the germline V gene. V was shortened by 3 bases and J by 7 bases, with 16 bases between the two germline ends. The CDR3 runs 15 residues. The DNA for the CDR3 is TGTGCCAGCAGCTTTGGGCTAGCGCGTACTAATGAGCAGTTCTTC. The encoded protein is CASSFGLARTNEQFF.

This clonotype was recorded at least ten times. The chain couples TRBV12-3 or TRBV12-4 to TRBJ1-5; D remains ambiguous. This CDR3 is 15 amino acids long. Between the trimmed V and J ends, which lost 2 bases and 1 base, there was a span of 9 bases. CDR3 in DNA: TGTGCCAGCAGTTTAAAGGTTGGCAGCAATCAGCCCCAGCATTTT. This sequence encodes CASSLKVGSNQPQHF.

V is TRBV4-3 and J is TRBJ2-6, with D possibly matching TRBD1 (6 bases). Germline V lookup: CDR1 LGHNA, CDR2 YSLEER. V lost 3 bases and J 0 bases, leaving 9 bases between the germline ends. There are 16 residues in the CDR3. As DNA, the CDR3 is TGCGCCAGCAGCCATGGGGGCTTCTCTGGGGCCAACGTCCTGACTTTC. Translated: CASSHGGFSGANVLTF.

V and J are TRBV6-1 and TRBJ2-2, with 8 bases matching TRBD2. CDR1 is MNHNS and CDR2 is SASEGT in the germline V gene. V shed 4 bases, J shed 0 bases, and the junction held 4 bases outside the gene matches. This CDR3 comprises 16 residues. CDR3 sequence (DNA): TGTGCCAGCAGTGCCCGGGGGGGAACGAACACCGGGGAGCTGTTTTTT. Encoded protein: CASSARGGTNTGELFF.

This clonotype has a count of ten or more. DNA of the CDR3: TGTGCCAGCAGCAAAGGAGGGACAGGCTATGGCTACACCTTC. Encoded protein: CASSKGGTGYGYTF. The rearrangement links TRBV21-1 to TRBJ1-2; TRBD1 is the table's D call, not checked against the DNA. TRBV21-1 represents a pseudogene. The CDR3 is 14 residues long.

This clonotype was observed at least ten times. This sequence joins TRBV3-1 and TRBJ2-3, with 8 positions matching TRBD2. The J segment lost 2 bases and the V segment lost 4 bases, leaving 11 bases of the junction unmatched. The CDR3 is 17 residues long. The germline gives CDR1 LGHDT, CDR2 YNNKEL (reference sequence). CDR3 protein: CASSPHRLAGFTDTQYF. Written as DNA, the CDR3 is TGTGCCAGCAGCCCACATCGCCTAGCGGGTTTCACAGATACGCAGTATTTT.

In this sample, this clonotype turned up a few times. The chain combines TRBV5-1 with TRBJ2-4, with 10 bases matching TRBD1. Germline lookup yields CDR1 SGHRS and CDR2 YFSETQ. The trim removed 3 bases at V and 1 base at J, leaving 13 bases unmatched. CDR3 size: 19 residues. In DNA, the CDR3 is TGCGCCAGCAGCTCGCTTGGGACAGGGGATCCAGCGGCCAAAAACATTCAGTACTTC. This gives the protein CASSSLGTGDPAAKNIQYF.